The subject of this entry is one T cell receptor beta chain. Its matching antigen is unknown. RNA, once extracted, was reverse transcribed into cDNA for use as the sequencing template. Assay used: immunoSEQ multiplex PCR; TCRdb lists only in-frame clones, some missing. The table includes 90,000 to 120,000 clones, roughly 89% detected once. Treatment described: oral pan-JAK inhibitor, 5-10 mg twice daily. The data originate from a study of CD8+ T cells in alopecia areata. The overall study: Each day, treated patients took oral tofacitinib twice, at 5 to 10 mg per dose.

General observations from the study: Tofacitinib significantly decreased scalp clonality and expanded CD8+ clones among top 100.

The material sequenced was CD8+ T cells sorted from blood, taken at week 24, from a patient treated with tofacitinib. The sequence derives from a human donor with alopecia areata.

The CDR3 sequence is CASSHRDHSGYEQYF. As DNA, the CDR3 is TGTGCCAGTAGTCACCGGGACCATTCAGGCTACGAGCAGTACTTC. V usage is TRBV19 and J usage is TRBJ2-7; D tentatively reads TRBD1 or TRBD2 (5 bases each). Per the germline V gene, CDR1 is LNHDA and CDR2 is SQIVND (reference sequence). V dropped 5 bases and J dropped 3 bases, with 17 bases sitting between them. This CDR3 comprises 15 residues.